The clone carrying this TCR beta chain has a count of ten or more. The sample comes from a study of Graves' ophthalmopathy and Graves' hyperthyroidism. Amplification from RNA transcripts yielded the TCR beta CDR3 regions. The library came from an HTBI-primed first-round RT-PCR and a second-round multiplex PCR. TCRdb analysed the multiplex PCR reads with MiXCR anew, one entry per CDR3 protein. The profile shows more than 1,000,000 distinct CDR3 sequences, less than 45% of them singletons. The CDR3 loop spans 15 amino acids. Per the germline V gene, CDR1 is MGHDK and CDR2 is SYGVNS. J gave up 5 bases and V 8 bases, and 14 bases lay outside the gene matches.

The chain couples TRBV25-1 to TRBJ2-7; 8 bases fit TRBD1. Sequencing used peripheral blood or thyroid tissue (not recorded which). The receptor's source is an adult man with Graves' hyperthyroidism. In nucleotides, the CDR3 is TGTGCCAGCCAACTCGACAGGGGATATCCGCACGAGCAGTACTTC. Amino acids: CASQLDRGYPHEQYF.